This T cell receptor beta chain was captured by sequencing in a study of post-analysis software for immune sequencing data (dated by TCRdb to between 2014 and 2017). Regarding the complete study: Recorded disease courses included relapsing-remitting, secondary progressive and progressive-relapsing multiple sclerosis, with some patients lacking subtype annotation. A subset of samples was prepared in parallel using single-end sample barcoding, then pooled and co-amplified after Illumina adapter ligation. The patient repertoires were compared against 11 previously published healthy control repertoires obtained from donors aged roughly 6 to 28 years.

Overall results and qualifications from the work: The multiple sclerosis patient group was slightly younger than the control group. Direct clustering with F measure showed strong co-clustering of samples prepared in the same batch, prompting a batch-effect correction. Patients showed significantly higher frequencies than controls for a few TRBV segments, among them TRBV5-6, TRBV5-1 and TRBV20-1. Normalized Chao1 diversity was significantly lower in multiple sclerosis patients than controls, suggesting substantial peripheral T-cell clonal expansion.

This clonotype was counted a few times. This receptor's antigen is unknown. One base away there is no much larger clone; base qualities are not given. Library preparation employed PCR. TCRdb shows the sequencer as Illumina HiSeq 2500. To reduce PCR and sequencing biases, unique molecular identifiers were built into the TCR beta cDNA libraries. Every 1 to 10 million input T cells yielded 500,000 or so cDNA molecules, meaning each molecule approximated one T cell. The patient libraries were prepared and sequenced using the same protocol as the earlier healthy control dataset. Samples belonging to the same batch were prepared together, multiplexed and sequenced on a shared HiSeq lane. The study's processing was this. Raw barcoded reads were processed with MIGEC, and single-read molecular identifier groups were discarded before consensus assembly and CDR3 extraction. VDJtools was used for post-analysis of the clonotype tables, with diversity normalized by down-sampling every dataset to the smallest sample size. Repertoire overlap clustering matched CDR3 amino acid but not nucleotide sequences to correct batch-related cross-sample contamination. TCRdb cleaned the public reads at Q25 with fastp, built clones with MiXCR and kept in-frame beta chains. Here each entry gathers all rows of one CDR3 protein and keeps the most common genes and DNA. TCRdb, not the original authors, processed these V and J calls. The sample has hundreds of thousands of distinct CDR3 sequences on record, approximately 50% of them singletons. The ten largest clonotypes hold 4% to 5.5% of the sample.

Reading from cysteine to phenylalanine, the CDR3 counts 16 amino acids. Only CDR3 DNA remains: 48 bases, in frame from the first base. The germline V end is reduced by 0 bases and the J end by 0 bases; junction bases left unmatched: 4. The germline V gene supplies CDR1 SGDLS and CDR2 YYNGEE. To demonstrate the VDJtools post-analysis software, TCR beta repertoires were profiled from the peripheral blood of about 13 young patients with multiple sclerosis. The patients with multiple sclerosis were children and adolescents between roughly 6 and 17 years of age. The chain employs TRBV9 and TRBJ2-3; the junction holds 7 bases that match TRBD2. The sequenced sample consisted of blood. The clonotype was recovered from a girl aged 10 to 17 with multiple sclerosis. The CDR3 protein sequence reads: CASSVGGGTSTDTQYF. The nucleotide sequence reads TGTGCCAGCAGCGTAGGGGGGGGAACTAGCACAGATACGCAGTATTTT.